The text below deals with one TCR beta chain. The CDR3 runs 12 residues. Trimming stripped 7 bases from V and 7 bases from J, with 11 bases between. Germline V gives CDR1 MNHNY, CDR2 SVGAGI (reference sequence). This entry comes from a study of T cell responses to AZD1222 COVID-19 vaccine. Using immunoSEQ multiplex PCR, the repertoire was profiled, and TCRdb retains in-frame clones only, with some absent. In the table there are over 110,000 clones, about 93% of which are singletons. The chain carries TRBV6-6 and TRBJ1-5; a weak D match, TRBD1 (5 bases). This TCR came from an adult in good health. Sequenced material: peripheral blood, taken on day 0 of AZD1222 vaccination. The CDR3 protein is CASTQGGQPQHF. The CDR3 bases are TGTGCCAGCACGCAGGGAGGGCAGCCCCAGCATTTT.